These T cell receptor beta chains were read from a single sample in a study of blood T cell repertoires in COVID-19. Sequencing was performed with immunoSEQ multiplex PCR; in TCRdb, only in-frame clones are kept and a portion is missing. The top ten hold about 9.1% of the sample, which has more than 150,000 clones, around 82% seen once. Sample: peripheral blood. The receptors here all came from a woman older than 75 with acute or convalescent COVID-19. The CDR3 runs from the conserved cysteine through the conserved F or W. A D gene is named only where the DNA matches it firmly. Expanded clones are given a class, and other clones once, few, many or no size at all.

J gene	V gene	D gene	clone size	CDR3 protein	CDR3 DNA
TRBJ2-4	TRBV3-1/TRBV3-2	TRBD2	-	CASSQVPGLAGATPNIQYF	TGTGCCAGCAGCCAAGTGCCAGGACTAGCGGGAGCGACACCGAACATTCAGTACTTC
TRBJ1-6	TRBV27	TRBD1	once	CASSLTAGTGGSPLHF	TGTGCCAGCAGTTTAACCGCCGGGACAGGGGGCTCACCCCTCCACTTT
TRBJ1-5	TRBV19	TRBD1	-	CATSRQGRPVSNQPQHF	TGTGCCACCTCTAGACAGGGTAGACCTGTGAGCAATCAGCCCCAGCATTTT
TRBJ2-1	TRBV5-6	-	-	CASSWRAGHNSYNEQFF	TGTGCCAGCAGCTGGAGGGCGGGCCACAACTCCTACAATGAGCAGTTCTTC
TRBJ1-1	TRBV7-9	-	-	CASSQGWTEAFF	TGTGCCAGCAGTCAGGGTTGGACTGAAGCTTTCTTT
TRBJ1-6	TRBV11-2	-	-	CASSSGGASNSPLHF	TGTGCCAGCAGCTCTGGGGGCGCGAGTAATTCACCCCTCCACTTT
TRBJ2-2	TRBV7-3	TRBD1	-	CASSPRTGIVGELFF	TGTGCCAGCAGCCCCCGGACAGGGATCGTCGGGGAGCTGTTTTTT
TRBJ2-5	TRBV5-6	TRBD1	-	CASSPTGVETQYF	TGTGCCAGCAGCCCGACAGGGGTTGAGACCCAGTACTTC
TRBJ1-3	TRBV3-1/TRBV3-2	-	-	CASSQVRPSGNTIYF	TGTGCCAGCAGCCAAGTGCGCCCCTCTGGAAACACCATATATTTT
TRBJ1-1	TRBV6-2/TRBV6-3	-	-	CASSPGGNTEAFF	TGTGCCAGCAGCCCGGGGGGGAACACTGAAGCTTTCTTT
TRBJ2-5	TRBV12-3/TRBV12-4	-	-	CASSFEGSETQYF	TGTGCCAGCAGTTTTGAGGGTTCAGAGACCCAGTACTTC
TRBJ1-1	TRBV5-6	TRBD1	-	CASRYEQGVGDTEAFF	TGTGCCAGCAGATATGAACAGGGGGTTGGTGACACTGAAGCTTTCTTT
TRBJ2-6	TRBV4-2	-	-	CASSQQQGNIISGANVLTF	TGTGCCAGCAGCCAACAACAGGGTAACATCATCTCTGGGGCCAACGTCCTGACTTTC
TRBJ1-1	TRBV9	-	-	CASSAGGANTEAFF	TGTGCCAGCAGCGCCGGGGGAGCTAACACTGAAGCTTTCTTT
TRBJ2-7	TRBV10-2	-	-	CASSGVKQNEQYF	TGCGCCAGCAGTGGGGTCAAACAGAACGAGCAGTACTTC
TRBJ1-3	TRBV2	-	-	CASSDRQAGNTIYF	TGTGCCAGCAGTGACCGGCAGGCTGGAAACACCATATATTTT
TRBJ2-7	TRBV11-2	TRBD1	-	CASSSTGGSYEQYF	TGTGCCAGCAGTTCTACAGGGGGATCCTACGAGCAGTACTTC
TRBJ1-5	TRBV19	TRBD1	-	CASGTGANSNQPQHF	TGTGCCAGTGGGACAGGAGCTAATAGCAATCAGCCCCAGCATTTT
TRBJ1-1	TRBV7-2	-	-	CASSWTQGSRTEAFF	TGTGCCAGCAGCTGGACTCAAGGGTCGAGGACTGAAGCTTTCTTT
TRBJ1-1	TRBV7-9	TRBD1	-	CASSTTGGAGAFF	TGTGCCAGCAGCACTACAGGGGGCGCGGGTGCTTTCTTT
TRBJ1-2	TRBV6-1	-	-	CASSEDRYGYTF	TGTGCCAGCAGTGAAGATCGCTATGGCTACACCTTC
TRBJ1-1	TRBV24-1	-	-	CATSDPRGEAFF	TGTGCCACCAGTGACCCCCGGGGAGAAGCTTTCTTT
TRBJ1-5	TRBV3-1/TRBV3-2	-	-	CASSQERFLPQPQHF	TGTGCCAGCAGCCAGGAGAGGTTCCTCCCTCAGCCCCAGCATTTT
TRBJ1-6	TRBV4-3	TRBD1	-	CASSHQGQTYNSPLHF	TGCGCCAGCAGCCATCAGGGACAGACCTATAATTCACCCCTCCACTTT
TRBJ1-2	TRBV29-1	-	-	CSSRSGGYGYTF	TGCAGCTCCAGGTCCGGGGGCTATGGCTACACCTTC
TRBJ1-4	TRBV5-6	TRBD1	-	CASSRDRGGAANEKLFF	TGTGCCAGCAGCCGGGACAGGGGAGGGGCAGCTAATGAAAAACTGTTTTTT
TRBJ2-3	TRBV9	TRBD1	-	CASSARDRPTDTQYF	TGTGCCAGCAGCGCCCGGGACAGACCCACAGATACGCAGTATTTT
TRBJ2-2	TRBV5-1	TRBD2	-	CASRPGLAGAGELFF	TGCGCCAGCAGACCGGGACTAGCGGGAGCCGGGGAGCTGTTTTTT
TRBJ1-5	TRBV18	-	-	CASSPRTALNSNQPQHF	TGTGCCAGCTCACCCCGGACAGCACTTAATAGCAATCAGCCCCAGCATTTT
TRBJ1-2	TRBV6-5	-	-	CASSPWVGGNGYTF	TGTGCCAGCAGTCCTTGGGTAGGAGGAAATGGCTACACCTTC
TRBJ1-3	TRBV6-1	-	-	CASSDREMSGNTIYF	TGTGCCAGCAGTGACAGGGAAATGTCTGGAAACACCATATATTTT
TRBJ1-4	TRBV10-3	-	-	CAISERGSGEKLFF	TGTGCCATCAGTGAGAGAGGGAGTGGTGAAAAACTGTTTTTT
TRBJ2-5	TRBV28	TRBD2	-	CASSTGLAGVQETQYF	TGTGCCAGCAGCACTGGACTAGCGGGGGTTCAAGAGACCCAGTACTTC
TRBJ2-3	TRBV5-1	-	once	CASSLDGAADTQYF	TGCGCCAGCAGCTTGGATGGGGCAGCAGATACGCAGTATTTT
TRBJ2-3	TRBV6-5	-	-	CASSSADTQYF	TGTGCCAGCAGTAGCGCAGATACGCAGTATTTT
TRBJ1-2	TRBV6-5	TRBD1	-	CASSRTGDYGYTF	TGTGCCAGCAGTCGGACAGGAGACTATGGCTACACCTTC
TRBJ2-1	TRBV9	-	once	CASSGKGVTSYNEQFF	TGTGCCAGCAGCGGGAAGGGGGTGACCTCCTACAATGAGCAGTTCTTC
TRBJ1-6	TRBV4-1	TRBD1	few	CASSQDLVKPGQGAKGSPLHF	TGCGCCAGCAGCCAAGATCTAGTAAAGCCGGGACAGGGGGCGAAAGGGTCACCCCTCCACTTT
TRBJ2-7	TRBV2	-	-	CASSTLAPGEQYF	TGTGCCAGCAGTACGCTAGCTCCTGGGGAGCAGTACTTC
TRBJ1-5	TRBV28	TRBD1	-	CASSRTGPGSNQPQHF	TGTGCCAGCAGTCGGACAGGGCCGGGTAGCAATCAGCCCCAGCATTTT
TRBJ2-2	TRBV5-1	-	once	CASSLSTTGELFF	TGCGCCAGCAGCTTGAGCACCACCGGGGAGCTGTTTTTT
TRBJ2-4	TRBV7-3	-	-	CASSPGLGKAGNIQYF	TGTGCCAGCAGCCCGGGACTGGGTAAGGCCGGGAACATTCAGTACTTC
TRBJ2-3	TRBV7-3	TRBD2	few	CASSSGLATDTQYF	TGTGCCAGCAGCTCGGGACTAGCGACAGATACGCAGTATTTT
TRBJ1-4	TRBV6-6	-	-	CASSVQGELEKLFF	TGTGCCAGCAGTGTACAGGGTGAACTCGAAAAACTGTTTTTT
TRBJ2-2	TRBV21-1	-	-	CASGQGCTGELFF	TGTGCCAGCGGGCAGGGGTGCACCGGGGAGCTGTTTTTT
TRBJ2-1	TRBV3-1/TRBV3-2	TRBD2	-	CASSLQAGVSYNEQFF	TGTGCCAGCAGCTTACAAGCGGGAGTTTCCTACAATGAGCAGTTCTTC
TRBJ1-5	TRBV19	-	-	CASSIRQVVNQPQHF	TGTGCCAGTAGTATAAGGCAGGTAGTCAATCAGCCCCAGCATTTT
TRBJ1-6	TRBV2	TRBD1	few	CASSGQGKNSPLHF	TGTGCCAGCAGCGGACAGGGGAAGAATTCACCCCTCCACTTT
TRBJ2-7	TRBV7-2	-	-	CASSLPTHSYEQYF	TGTGCCAGCAGCTTACCTACCCACTCCTACGAGCAGTACTTC
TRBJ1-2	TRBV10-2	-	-	CASSDGTRGTYGYTF	TGCGCCAGCAGTGACGGCACGCGGGGGACGTATGGCTACACCTTC